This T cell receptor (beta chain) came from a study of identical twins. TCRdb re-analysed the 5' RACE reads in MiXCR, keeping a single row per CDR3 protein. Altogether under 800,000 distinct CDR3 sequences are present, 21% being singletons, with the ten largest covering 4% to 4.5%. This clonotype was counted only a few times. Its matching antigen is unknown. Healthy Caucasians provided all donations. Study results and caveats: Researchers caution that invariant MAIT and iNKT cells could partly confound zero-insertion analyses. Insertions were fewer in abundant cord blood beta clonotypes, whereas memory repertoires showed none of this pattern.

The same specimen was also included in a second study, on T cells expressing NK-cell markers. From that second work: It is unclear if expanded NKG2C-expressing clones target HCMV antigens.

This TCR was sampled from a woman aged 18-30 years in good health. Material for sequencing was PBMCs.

The CDR3 sequence: CATSDPGGNGTGEHEQYF. CDR3 bases: TGTGCCACCAGTGACCCTGGCGGGAATGGGACAGGAGAGCACGAGCAGTACTTC. The chain links TRBV24-1 to TRBJ2-7; 8 bases are shared with TRBD1. Germline V lookup: CDR1 KGHDR, CDR2 SFDVKD. Losses at the gene ends were 4 bases for V and 5 bases for J; bases not matched to a gene: 18. CDR3 length: 18 amino acids.